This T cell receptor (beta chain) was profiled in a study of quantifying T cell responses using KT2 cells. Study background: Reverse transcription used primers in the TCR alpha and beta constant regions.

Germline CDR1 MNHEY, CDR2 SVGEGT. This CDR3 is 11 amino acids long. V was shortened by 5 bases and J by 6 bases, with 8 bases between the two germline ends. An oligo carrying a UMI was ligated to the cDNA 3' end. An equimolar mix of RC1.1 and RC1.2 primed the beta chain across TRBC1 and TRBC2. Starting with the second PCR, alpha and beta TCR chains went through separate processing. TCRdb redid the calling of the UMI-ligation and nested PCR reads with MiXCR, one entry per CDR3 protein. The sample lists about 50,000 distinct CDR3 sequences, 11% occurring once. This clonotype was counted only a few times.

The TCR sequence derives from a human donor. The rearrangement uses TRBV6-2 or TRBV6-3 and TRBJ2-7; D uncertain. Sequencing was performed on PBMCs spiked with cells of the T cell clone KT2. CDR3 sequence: CASSKLAEQYF. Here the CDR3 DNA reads TGTGCCAGCAGTAAATTGGCCGAGCAGTACTTC.